The 21 T cell receptor beta chains listed next were all sequenced from one sample in a study of cytomegalovirus exposure and HLA in healthy donors. It was with 60 Vbeta and 13 Jbeta primers that the PCR ran. Using immunoSEQ multiplex PCR, the repertoire was profiled, and TCRdb retains in-frame clones only, with some absent. The listing contains approximately 190,000 clones. Material for sequencing was PBMCs. These receptors were taken from a man aged 25-45 years in good health and CMV-seronegative.

The rearrangement uses TRBV9 and TRBJ2-5, with 8 bases aligning to TRBD2. This CDR3 is built from 16 residues. Germline V CDR1 and CDR2: SGDLS, YYNGEE. Germline trimming cut 3 bases from V and 1 base from J; bases unmatched to any gene: 8. CDR3 coding DNA: TGTGCCAGCAGCGAGCACCGGGGGGGGCCCCAAGAGACCCAGTACTTC. It is translated as CASSEHRGGPQETQYF.

The gene calls are TRBV9 and TRBJ1-3; D is ambiguous. V was cut by 4 bases and J by 1 base, with 15 bases left in between. Germline CDR1 reads SGDLS; CDR2 reads YYNGEE. CDR3 length: 16 amino acids. This CDR3 reads CASSTTGLISGNTIYF. DNA for the CDR3: TGTGCCAGCAGCACAACCGGACTGATATCTGGAAACACCATATATTTT.

The chain has TRBV5-1 and TRBJ1-2; 7 bases agree with TRBD1. CDR3 length: 15 amino acids. Per germline, CDR1 SGHRS and CDR2 YFSETQ. V lost 0 bases, J lost 2 bases, and 4 bases stayed unmatched. Here the CDR3 DNA reads TGCGCCAGCAGCTTGGGGCAGGGGGTAAACTATGGCTACACCTTC. Protein: CASSLGQGVNYGYTF. Based on the CDR3 plus reference TRBV5-1 and TRBJ1-2, the full variable domain is KAGVTQTPRYLIKTRGQQVTLSCSPISGHRSVSWYQQTPGQGLQFLFEYFSETQRNKGNFPGRFSGRQFSNSRSEMNVSTLELGDSALYLCASSLGQGVNYGYTFGSGTRLTVV.

J is TRBJ1-2 and V is TRBV21-1; TRBD1 was called by the table and not checked on the DNA. TRBV21-1 has pseudogene status. CDR3 length equals 16 residues. The CDR3 nucleotides read TGTGCCAGCCTTTGCCCGGGGGGACAGGCTAACTATGGCTACACCTTC. It codes for CASLCPGGQANYGYTF.

Written as DNA, the CDR3 is TGTGCCAGCAGCTCGGGTAGCACAGATACGCAGTATTTT. It translates to CASSSGSTDTQYF. This chain uses TRBV7-9 with TRBJ2-3; no reliable D call. This CDR3 is built from 13 residues. Germline CDR1 is SEHNR and CDR2 is FQNEAQ (reference sequence). V was trimmed by 4 bases and J by 0 bases, leaving 5 bases between them.

This chain joins TRBV30 and TRBJ2-5; 7 bases map to TRBD1. Germline V gives CDR1 GTSNPN, CDR2 SVGIG (reference sequence). With 3 bases clipped from V and 12 bases from J, the junction kept 7 bases outside the gene matches. The CDR3 has 11 amino acids. DNA for the CDR3: TGTGCCTGGAGGGTCGGGACAGTCAAGTACTTC. Amino acid sequence: CAWRVGTVKYF.

V is TRBV5-4 and J is TRBJ2-3; TRBD2 agrees at 7 bases. Per the germline V gene, CDR1 is SGHNT and CDR2 is YYREEE (reference sequence). With 9 bases clipped from V and 5 bases from J, the junction kept 15 bases outside the gene matches. The CDR3 extends over 15 amino acids. The CDR3 loop reads CATFLSGNSRDTQYF. The CDR3 DNA sequence: TGTGCCACTTTCCTGAGCGGGAACTCCCGAGATACGCAGTATTTT.

This chain connects TRBV19 to TRBJ2-7; 11 bases line up with TRBD2. The CDR3 is 15 amino acids. Trimming took 3 bases from V and 6 from J; bases not matched to a gene: 7. The germline V gene has CDR1 LNHDA and CDR2 SQIVND (reference sequence). Written as DNA, the CDR3 is TGTGCCAGTAGTATGAGACTAGCGGGACTCGGCGAGCAGTACTTC. Translation: CASSMRLAGLGEQYF.

This chain joins TRBV5-6 and TRBJ1-4, with D uncertain. The V and J ends lost 1 base and 2 bases respectively, with 12 bases between them. Germline loops: CDR1 SGHDT, CDR2 YYEEEE. The CDR3 consists of 16 residues. For the CDR3, the DNA is TGTGCCAGCAGCTTGTTTGGCGGGATTACTAATGAAAAACTGTTTTTT. This sequence encodes CASSLFGGITNEKLFF.

The V call is TRBV25-1, the J call TRBJ2-3; 13 bases are shared with TRBD2. J lost 5 bases, V lost 6 bases, and 5 bases had no gene match. The CDR3 runs 15 residues. CDR1 is MGHDK and CDR2 is SYGVNS in the germline V gene. DNA for the CDR3: TGTGCCAGCAGCAGACTAGCGGGAGGTGGAGATACGCAGTATTTT. It specifies CASSRLAGGGDTQYF.

V gene TRBV9 combines with J gene TRBJ2-1, with no clear D. V was clipped by 0 bases and J by 3 bases, with 13 bases between them. Germline V gives CDR1 SGDLS, CDR2 YYNGEE. The CDR3 sequence is 16 residues long. CDR3 sequence (DNA): TGTGCCAGCAGCGTAGATCTTTTGGCTGTCTACAATGAGCAGTTCTTC. This translates into CASSVDLLAVYNEQFF.

The J gene is TRBJ2-2, the V gene TRBV6-6, with D perhaps matching TRBD1 (6 bases). The CDR3 loop spans 16 amino acids. The germline V gene encodes CDR1 MNHNY and CDR2 SVGAGI (reference sequence). The V gene lost 0 bases and the J gene lost 6 bases, with 14 bases spanning the gap. The CDR3 DNA reads TGTGCCAGCAGTTACTCCCCCAGGGGTAGTGCCGGGGAGCTGTTTTTT. Protein sequence: CASSYSPRGSAGELFF.

The chain is built from TRBV2 and TRBJ2-7; 7 bases match TRBD1. The CDR3 sequence is 13 residues long. V lost 7 bases, J lost 4 bases, and 7 bases stayed unmatched. Germline CDR1 is SNHLY and CDR2 is FYNNEI. The CDR3 DNA is TGTGCCAGCACTGGGACAGAAAATTACGAGCAGTACTTC. It codes for CASTGTENYEQYF.

This sequence joins TRBV7-7 and TRBJ2-2; 8 nucleotides line up with TRBD1. Per the germline V gene, CDR1 is SSHAT and CDR2 is FNYEAQ (reference sequence). CDR3 size: 16 residues. Trimming removed 4 bases from V and 4 bases from J; junction bases left unmatched: 8. CDR3 residues: CASSSQTGVATGELFF. Written as DNA, the CDR3 is TGTGCCAGCAGCTCCCAGACAGGGGTGGCCACCGGGGAGCTGTTTTTT.

V and J are TRBV7-2 and TRBJ2-3; no firm D call. The germline V gene encodes CDR1 SGHTA and CDR2 FQGNSA. Trimming pared 6 bases from V and 2 bases from J, leaving 9 bases between. This CDR3 spans 13 amino acids. The CDR3 sequence is CASSLTHTDTQYF. The CDR3 DNA is TGTGCCAGCAGTCTAACCCACACAGATACGCAGTATTTT. The full variable domain, rest sourced from reference TRBV7-2 and TRBJ2-3, is GAGVSQSPSNKVTEKGKDVELRCDPISGHTALYWYRQSLGQGLEFLIYFQGNSAPDKSGLPSDRFSAERTGGSVSTLTIQRTQQEDSAVYLCASSLTHTDTQYFGPGTRLTVL.

The chain links TRBV2 to TRBJ1-5; TRBD1 matches 8 bases. Germline-derived CDR1 and CDR2 are SNHLY and FYNNEI. V was clipped by 4 bases and J by 5 bases; unmatched bases: 4. The CDR3 loop spans 14 amino acids. The CDR3 here is CASSVDRVDQPQHF. As DNA, the CDR3 is TGTGCCAGCAGTGTGGACAGGGTGGATCAGCCCCAGCATTTT.

This chain connects TRBV6-1 to TRBJ2-7; unclear D gene. The germline CDR1 and CDR2 sequences are MNHNS and SASEGT. Trimming stripped 5 bases from V and 6 bases from J, with 8 bases between. The CDR3 has 11 amino acids. CDR3 nucleotide sequence: TGTGCCAGCAGTCATGGAGCCGAGCAGTACTTC. Translated: CASSHGAEQYF.

The chain is built from TRBV9 and TRBJ2-3, with 14 bases lining up with TRBD2. The CDR3 is 20 residues long. Germline CDR1 and CDR2: SGDLS and YYNGEE. The V gene end was trimmed by 3 bases and the J gene end by 0 bases; junction bases not matched to a gene: 12. The CDR3 region is CASSDAPGLAGDYSTDTQYF. Here the CDR3 DNA reads TGTGCCAGCAGCGACGCGCCGGGACTAGCGGGGGACTATAGCACAGATACGCAGTATTTT.

The V and J genes are TRBV21-1 and TRBJ2-2; the table gives TRBD1 as D, unverified against the DNA. TRBV21-1 is shown as a pseudogene. This CDR3 contains 16 residues. CDR3 coding DNA: TGTGCCAGCAGCAAAAGTCAGGTACGAAGTACCGGGGAGCTGTTTTTT. Its protein product is CASSKSQVRSTGELFF.

The chain employs TRBV27 and TRBJ1-2, with D perhaps TRBD1 (6 bases). The V gene lost 5 bases and the J gene lost 5 bases, with 12 bases spanning the gap. The germline CDR1 and CDR2 sequences are MNHEY and SMNVEV (reference sequence). The CDR3 has 13 amino acids. The CDR3 nucleotides are TGTGCCAGCAGTGGACAGAACTCTTATGGCTACACCTTC. Its translation: CASSGQNSYGYTF.

This chain connects TRBV19 to TRBJ1-1; D is unresolved. Germline V gives CDR1 LNHDA, CDR2 SQIVND (reference sequence). The CDR3 runs 18 residues. V was shortened by 5 bases and J by 7 bases, with 29 bases between the two germline ends. The CDR3 DNA reads TGTGCCAGTAGTCCCCCACCCTCTTTTTTAGCCGGGAGAATTGAAGCTTTCTTT. Amino acids: CASSPPPSFLAGRIEAFF.